The entry below gives a single T cell receptor (beta chain) sequence along with its context. Its antigen remains unknown. Trimming removed 10 bases from V and 4 bases from J, with 10 bases in between. CDR1 and CDR2 from the germline V gene are ENHRY and SYGVKD. The CDR3 runs 11 residues. TCRdb re-called the reads through MiXCR, storing one row per CDR3 protein. The table shows tens of thousands of distinct CDR3 sequences, with roughly half occurring only once. This specimen comes from a study of T cell repertoires in cytomegalovirus infection. The source of this sequence is a human donor in good health (CMV status not recorded). Some clones in this sample may be carry-over from other donors' samples. The V gene is TRBV10-3, the J gene TRBJ1-2; no clear D gene. The sequences come from CD8+ T cells from cultured PBMCs, collected from culture after CMV antigen stimulation. CDR3 loop: CATKIAYGYTF. The DNA of the CDR3 is TGTGCCACCAAGATCGCCTATGGCTACACCTTC.